These 22 T cell receptor beta chains came from one sample sequenced in a study of blood T cell repertoires in COVID-19. Method: immunoSEQ multiplex PCR; TCRdb's copy keeps in-frame clones and lacks some. The sample consists of 65,000 to 90,000 clones, nearly 85% of them appearing once. The sequencing sample was made of peripheral blood. These TCRs come from a woman at least 80 years old with acute or convalescent COVID-19.

The chain has TRBV24-1 and TRBJ2-5; 7 bases map to TRBD2. Germline CDR1 KGHDR, CDR2 SFDVKD. The CDR3 runs 15 residues. V was clipped by 0 bases and J by 5 bases; unmatched bases: 5. The CDR3: CATSDLRGGVETQYF. In DNA, the CDR3 is TGTGCCACCAGTGATTTGAGGGGAGGGGTTGAGACCCAGTACTTC.

The chain recombines TRBV6-1 with TRBJ2-1; D remains unclear. V was pared by 2 bases and J by 4 bases, with 9 bases between. This CDR3 has 14 residues. CDR1 and CDR2 (germline): MNHNS, SASEGT. The CDR3 bases are TGTGCCAGCAGTGAATACAGAAAGTACAATGAGCAGTTCTTC. Its translation: CASSEYRKYNEQFF.

The J gene is TRBJ2-5, the V gene TRBV10-2; 7 nucleotides agree with TRBD1. CDR1 and CDR2 (germline): WSHSY, SAAADI. The CDR3 runs 15 residues. V dropped 2 bases and J dropped 4; count of bases not matched to a gene: 7. In DNA, the CDR3 is TGCGCCAGCAGTGAGCAAAGCCGACAGGGAGAGACCCAGTACTTC. Protein: CASSEQSRQGETQYF.

Here the CDR3 reads CASSPGSGWDEQYF. As DNA, the CDR3 is TGTGCCAGCTCACCAGGGAGCGGTTGGGACGAGCAGTACTTC. The chain recombines TRBV18 with TRBJ2-7, with D perhaps TRBD2 (5 bases). This CDR3 comprises 14 residues. V lost 2 bases and J 5 bases, leaving 13 bases between the germline ends. Per the germline V gene, CDR1 is KGHSH and CDR2 is LQKENI. The variable domain in full, completed from reference TRBV18 and TRBJ2-7, reads NAGVMQNPRHLVRRRGQEARLRCSPMKGHSHVYWYRQLPEEGLKFMVYLQKENIIDESGMPKERFSAEFPKEGPSILRIQQVVRGDSAAYFCASSPGSGWDEQYFGPGTRLTVT.

V is TRBV27 and J is TRBJ1-2, with D hard to call. The CDR3 consists of 16 residues. Germline V CDR1 and CDR2: MNHEY, SMNVEV (reference sequence). V was pared by 7 bases and J by 0 bases, with 18 bases between. The CDR3 nucleotides read TGTGCCAGCACCCCTGGGGAGGGAACCACTAACTATGGCTACACCTTC. Translating gives CASTPGEGTTNYGYTF.

This clone was seen a handful of times. The J gene is TRBJ2-5, the V gene TRBV6-5; 7 positions agree with TRBD1. The CDR3 runs 14 residues. Germline-derived CDR1 and CDR2 are MNHEY and SVGAGI. V lost 2 bases, J lost 2 bases, and 2 bases stayed unmatched. The CDR3 protein is CASSYRDSQETQYF. In DNA form, the CDR3 reads TGTGCCAGCAGTTACCGGGACAGTCAAGAGACCCAGTACTTC.

In its sample, this clone was seen once. As DNA, the CDR3 is TGTGCCAGCAGGAGAGGGACAGTGAACACTGAAGCTTTCTTT. It specifies CASRRGTVNTEAFF. The chain employs TRBV6-5 and TRBJ1-1; TRBD1 matches 7 bases. Germline V CDR1 and CDR2: MNHEY, SVGAGI. J lost 0 bases, V lost 6 bases, and 4 bases had no gene match. The CDR3 spans 14 residues.

The chain links TRBV11-2 to TRBJ2-7, with a possible D match to TRBD1 (5 bases). V lost 5 bases, J lost 4 bases, and 15 bases lay in between. Germline V CDR1 and CDR2: SGHAT, FQNNGV. This CDR3 comprises 14 residues. CDR3 in DNA: TGTGCCAGCAGCCTTAGGGGTGGGCCGTACGAGCAGTACTTC. Translation gives CASSLRGGPYEQYF.

This clone was observed once. This chain links TRBV27 with TRBJ2-3, with 9 bases identical to TRBD2. The germline V gene has CDR1 MNHEY and CDR2 SMNVEV (reference sequence). The CDR3 totals 17 residues. V lost 0 bases and J lost 2; bases outside the gene matches: 6. CDR3 sequence (DNA): TGTGCCAGCAGTTTATCGCGACTAGCGGCCCTCACAGATACGCAGTATTTT. Its translation is CASSLSRLAALTDTQYF.

The sample holds one count of this clone. The V call is TRBV7-3, the J call TRBJ2-1, with TRBD2 identical over 11 bases. Germline assignment: CDR1 SGHTA and CDR2 FQGTGA. V dropped 3 bases and J dropped 4; count of bases not matched to a gene: 2. This CDR3 region has 15 residues. This chain's CDR3 is CASSLGLAVYNEQFF. The CDR3 nucleotides are TGTGCCAGCAGCTTGGGACTAGCGGTATACAATGAGCAGTTCTTC.

The J gene is TRBJ2-7, the V gene TRBV9; 8 nucleotides line up with TRBD1. Unmatched junction bases numbered 6, after V lost 4 bases and J lost 0 bases. The CDR3 length is 15 residues. The V gene's germline CDR1 is SGDLS and CDR2 YYNGEE. The CDR3 spells CASSFRTGTSYEQYF. DNA for the CDR3: TGTGCCAGCAGCTTTCGGACAGGGACCTCCTACGAGCAGTACTTC.

The rearrangement uses TRBV7-2 and TRBJ2-1; 7 bases match TRBD2. Germline V gene lookup returns CDR1 SGHTA and CDR2 FQGNSA. The length of the CDR3 is 15 residues. Trimming took 1 base from V and 8 from J; bases not matched to a gene: 8. CDR3 sequence: CASSLGSGNLYEQFF. The CDR3 DNA is TGTGCCAGCAGCTTAGGAAGCGGGAATTTATATGAGCAGTTCTTC.

V is TRBV3-1 (or the pseudogene TRBV3-2) and J is TRBJ1-2, with 8 nucleotides matching TRBD1. Germline V gene sequence: CDR1 LGHDT, CDR2 YNNKEL (reference sequence). There are 14 residues in the CDR3. V trimming: 1 base; J trimming: 8 bases; junction bases outside the gene matches: 6. As DNA, the CDR3 is TGTGCCAGCAGCCAAGCAGGGGGCGAGGGGGGCTACACCTTC. This translates into CASSQAGGEGGYTF.

A few counts support this clone. The rearrangement links TRBV19 to TRBJ2-4; TRBD2 aligns across 10 bases. CDR1 and CDR2 (germline): LNHDA, SQIVND (reference sequence). V trimming: 4 bases; J trimming: 7 bases; junction bases outside the gene matches: 10. The CDR3 is 16 amino acids. Here the CDR3 reads CASSTRAGGPGNIQYF. CDR3 in DNA: TGTGCCAGTAGTACACGAGCGGGAGGGCCAGGGAACATTCAGTACTTC.

This clone was seen a single time. The chain uses TRBV6-2 or TRBV6-3 and TRBJ2-5; 10 bases agree with TRBD2. The CDR3 sequence is 16 residues long. The germline gives CDR1 MNHEY, CDR2 SVGEGT. V was clipped by 6 bases and J by 4 bases; unmatched bases: 11. The CDR3 spells CASSVISGRAVETQYF. The CDR3 bases are TGTGCCAGCAGCGTAATAAGCGGGAGGGCCGTAGAGACCCAGTACTTC.

This sequence joins TRBV27 and TRBJ2-1, with 15 bases fitting TRBD2. This CDR3 is 16 amino acids long. Germline V CDR1 and CDR2: MNHEY, SMNVEV (reference sequence). V dropped 2 bases and J dropped 13; count of bases not matched to a gene: 9. The CDR3 nucleotides read TGTGCCAGCAGTTTACGAGGACTAGCGGGAGGGCCAATTCAGTTCTTC. Translated: CASSLRGLAGGPIQFF.

A single count supports this clone. The J gene is TRBJ2-7, the V gene TRBV6-5; TRBD1 matches at 9 bases. The CDR3 loop spans 14 amino acids. J lost 4 bases, V lost 5 bases, and 6 bases had no gene match. The germline V gene has CDR1 MNHEY and CDR2 SVGAGI. CDR3 sequence reads: CASSRRDRVYEQYF. The DNA of the CDR3 is TGTGCCAGCAGTCGCCGGGACAGGGTTTACGAGCAGTACTTC.

The CDR3 spells CASSLASGNEQYF. CDR3 nucleotide sequence: TGTGCCAGCAGTTTGGCTAGCGGGAACGAGCAGTACTTC. The chain uses TRBV28 and TRBJ2-7; 9 bases fit TRBD2. V shed 3 bases, J shed 5 bases, and the junction held 2 bases outside the gene matches. CDR1 is MDHEN and CDR2 is SYDVKM in the germline V gene. This CDR3 contains 13 residues.

As to this clone: One junction end disagrees with the germline gene, perhaps due to a read error. The gene calls are TRBV27 and TRBJ1-6; no firm D call. CDR3 length: 15 amino acids. Germline V gene lookup returns CDR1 MNHEY and CDR2 SMNVEV (reference sequence). DNA of the CDR3: TGTGCCGGCAGTTTATCGGGGAGGAGGGATTCACCCCTCCACTTT. Protein sequence: CAGSLSGRRDSPLHF.

The rearrangement uses TRBV19 and TRBJ2-5; D is possibly TRBD1 (6 bases). CDR3 length: 14 amino acids. V gave up 5 bases and J gave up 2 bases, with 12 bases separating them. Germline loops: CDR1 LNHDA, CDR2 SQIVND (reference sequence). CDR3 in DNA: TGTGCCAGTAGTCTTTACAGGGAGCAAGAGACCCAGTACTTC. Encoded protein: CASSLYREQETQYF.

The V and J genes are TRBV18 and TRBJ2-7; unclear D gene. Trimming shortened V by 2 bases and J by 2 bases, and 13 bases separated the two germline ends. This CDR3 is 15 amino acids long. CDR1 is KGHSH, CDR2 LQKENI, per germline. The CDR3 reads CASSPYEVRAYEQYF. The CDR3 DNA follows: TGTGCCAGCTCACCATACGAGGTCAGAGCCTACGAGCAGTACTTC.

This chain connects TRBV11-3 to TRBJ2-7, with TRBD2 matching 12 bases. Germline V gene lookup returns CDR1 SGHNT and CDR2 YENEEA. The V and J ends lost 5 bases and 3 bases, in that order; junction bases with no gene match: 5. The length of the CDR3 is 15 residues. The CDR3 loop reads CASSQGTSGLYEQYF. The DNA of the CDR3 is TGTGCCAGCAGCCAGGGGACTAGCGGGCTCTACGAGCAGTACTTC.